A selection of T cell receptor beta chains follows, all from one sample in a study of CD8 T cells in Susac syndrome. TCRdb itself ran the immunoSEQ multiplex PCR reads through MiXCR, one entry per CDR3 protein. This table holds 250,000 to 350,000 distinct CDR3 sequences, about 85% found once. Sequencing input: CD8+ T cells from PBMCs. The receptors here all came from a human donor with multiple sclerosis. Both conserved end residues are part of each CDR3. Clone size appears in some rows only: once, few, many, or a class for an expanded clone.

>TRBJ2-5|-|TRBV7-2
CASSRDSQETQYF
>TRBJ2-7|-|TRBV13
CASSLGLQGAYEQYF
>TRBJ2-5|-|TRBV29-1
CSVYRDINVQETQYF
>TRBJ2-1|-|TRBV27
CASSLAAGRYNEQFF
>TRBJ2-4|-|TRBV28
CASLRGLGGGNIQYF
>TRBJ2-7|-|TRBV27
CASSTTRISSGSSYEQYF
>TRBJ1-5|-|TRBV24-1
CATSPQGQGGNQPQHF
>TRBJ2-1|-|TRBV19
CASKGGLALYNEQFF
>TRBJ2-7|few|TRBV20-1
CSARDRRTATPYEQYF
>TRBJ2-7|-|TRBV27
CASSSDREYEQYF